This TCR beta chain comes out of a study of T cell changes during pregnancy in multiple sclerosis. Produced via immunoSEQ multiplex PCR; TCRdb's table is partial and in-frame only. The sample consists of 33,000 or so clones, roughly nine tenths of them appearing once. The CDR3 contains 15 residues. Trimming cost V 0 bases and J 6 bases, with 12 bases left between them. Germline values: CDR1 MRHNA, CDR2 SNTAGT. The chain uses TRBV6-4 and TRBJ2-1; D possibly corresponds to TRBD2 (5 bases). This TCR came from a female donor with multiple sclerosis, enrolled in a pregnancy study. Sequenced here: CD8+ T cells from peripheral blood mononuclear cells, sampled in the third trimester of pregnancy. The CDR3 sequence: CASSDSNAGGNEQFF. The CDR3 nucleotides are TGTGCCAGCAGTGACTCGAACGCGGGCGGCAATGAGCAGTTCTTC.